The present TCR beta chain was sequenced within a study of T-cell memory formation after mild COVID-19. Study-level results: Contracting clones from day 15 to 85 had balanced CD4/CD8; later expanders favoured CD4+. The pre-infection memory compartment contained some responding clones, suggesting cross-reactive memory joined.

Researchers used 5'RACE with constant-segment primers to make TCR alpha and TCR beta cDNA libraries that carry sample barcodes and UMIs. Using its own MiXCR run on the 5' RACE reads, TCRdb lists one record per CDR3 protein. The data contain roughly 280,000 distinct CDR3 sequences, around 15% of them singletons. The CDR3 contains 18 residues. Per the germline V gene, CDR1 is MRHNA and CDR2 is SNTAGT. With 2 bases clipped from V and 0 bases from J, the junction kept 9 bases outside the gene matches. This clonotype was counted between two and nine times. Antigen specificity is unknown. This receptor was obtained from a man between 18 and 35 years old who had mild COVID-19 (a few samples of this study predate the infection). Cell type and time point are not known. The sample consisted of PBMCs or a T cell subset sorted from them (not recorded which). V usage is TRBV6-4 and J usage is TRBJ2-3; 9 nucleotides match TRBD2. CDR3 sequence (DNA): TGTGCCAGCAGTGACCTTCCTGTAGCGGGGGCCAGCACAGATACGCAGTATTTT. This encodes CASSDLPVAGASTDTQYF.